Shown below are 25 T cell receptor beta chains from a single sample sequenced in a study of identical twins (TCRdb year 2016). Libraries were prepared through 5' RACE. The sequencer listed for this sample is Illumina HiSeq 2000. TCRdb cleaned the public reads at Q25 with fastp, built clones with MiXCR and kept in-frame beta chains. CDR3 protein duplicates are merged, each entry listing the most common genes and DNA. The sample table lists some 270,000 distinct CDR3 sequences, roughly 8% of them with a count of one. The ten largest clonotypes hold approximately 3% of the sample. This same sample was also part of a study on yellow fever vaccine responses in identical twins.

The sequenced sample consisted of CD8+ T cells sorted from blood. The receptor set was obtained from a woman aged 18-29 years in good health.

This clonotype appeared a few times. The chain recombines TRBV16 with TRBJ2-7; possibly TRBD1 for D (6 bases). The germline gives CDR1 KGHSY, CDR2 FQNENV. CDR3 size: 13 residues. V was pared by 6 bases and J by 4 bases, with 13 bases between. CDR3 amino acids: CASSPTGLYEQYF. CDR3 bases: TGTGCCAGCAGTCCTACAGGGTTATACGAGCAGTACTTC. The full variable domain, rest sourced from reference TRBV16 and TRBJ2-7, is GEEVAQTPKHLVRGEGQKAKLYCAPIKGHSYVFWYQQVLKNEFKFLISFQNENVFDETGMPKERFSAKCLPNSPCSLEIQATKLEDSAVYFCASSPTGLYEQYFGPGTRLTVT.

This clonotype was seen repeatedly, ten times or more. The rearrangement joins TRBV12-3 or TRBV12-4 to TRBJ2-3; D perhaps matches TRBD1 (5 bases). The CDR3 spans 13 residues. V lost 6 bases and J 6 bases, leaving 13 bases between the germline ends. The CDR3 sequence is CASSATPGDTQYF. The CDR3 DNA reads TGTGCCAGCAGCGCCACCCCAGGGGATACGCAGTATTTT.

CDR3 residues: CASSQETGVQETQYF. CDR3 sequence (DNA): TGCGCCAGCAGCCAAGAAACAGGGGTCCAAGAGACCCAGTACTTC. The rearrangement uses TRBV4-1 and TRBJ2-5; 7 bases are a match to TRBD1. The CDR3 is made up of 15 amino acids. J lost 1 base, V lost 0 bases, and 2 bases had no gene match. Germline CDR1 MGHRA, CDR2 YSYEKL.

The rearrangement joins TRBV3-1 to TRBJ2-6, with 8 bases matching TRBD1. Germline loops: CDR1 LGHDT, CDR2 YNNKEL (reference sequence). Trimming removed 1 base from V and 0 bases from J; junction bases left unmatched: 11. This CDR3 is built from 20 residues. CDR3 sequence (DNA): TGTGCCAGCAGCCAAGTGGCGTTAGGACAGGGAGACTCTGGGGCCAACGTCCTGACTTTC. This gives the protein CASSQVALGQGDSGANVLTF.

The chain has TRBV27 and TRBJ2-7, with D unclear. The CDR3 is 15 amino acids. V was trimmed by 2 bases and J by 3 bases, leaving 14 bases between them. Germline V gene data show CDR1 as MNHEY and CDR2 as SMNVEV (reference sequence). The CDR3 spells CASSLVMGNVYEQYF. The CDR3 bases are TGTGCCAGCAGTTTAGTGATGGGGAACGTCTACGAGCAGTACTTC.

This chain uses TRBV6-5 with TRBJ2-2; D unresolved. The CDR3 totals 15 residues. The germline V gene encodes CDR1 MNHEY and CDR2 SVGAGI. V lost 5 bases and J lost 6, with 16 bases in between. The CDR3, as DNA: TGTGCCAGCAGTAACTTCGGCCCTTGGGCCGGGGAGCTGTTTTTT. It codes for CASSNFGPWAGELFF.

In this sample, this clonotype turned up many times. The chain is built from TRBV20-1 and TRBJ1-1; a possible D gene is TRBD1 (5 bases). The CDR3 loop spans 13 amino acids. Trimming took 6 bases from V and 4 from J, leaving 15 bases between them. Per the germline V gene, CDR1 is DFQATT and CDR2 is SNEGSKA (reference sequence). CDR3 sequence reads: CSADRSGVTEAFF. CDR3 bases: TGCAGTGCGGATCGATCGGGGGTCACTGAAGCTTTCTTT.

This clonotype turned up a few times. The chain carries TRBV12-3 or TRBV12-4 and TRBJ2-1; 8 nucleotides align to TRBD1. This CDR3 contains 18 residues. The V segment lost 7 bases and the J segment 7 bases; nucleotides outside the gene matches: 21. CDR3 protein: CASTSGQAPGAVWNEQFF. Written as DNA, the CDR3 is TGTGCCAGCACCTCGGGACAGGCCCCGGGAGCCGTGTGGAATGAGCAGTTCTTC.

The rearrangement joins TRBV6-6 to TRBJ2-7; D is unresolved. This CDR3 is built from 13 residues. V lost 0 bases and J 6 bases, leaving 9 bases between the germline ends. CDR1 is MNHNY, CDR2 SVGAGI, per germline (reference sequence). The CDR3 DNA sequence: TGTGCCAGCAGTTACTCCTGGAATGGCGAGCAGTACTTC. Translated: CASSYSWNGEQYF.

There are many counts of this clonotype. CDR3 nucleotide sequence: TGTGCCAGCAGTCTACTAGCGGGAGGAGAGACCCAGTACTTC. Translating it yields CASSLLAGGETQYF. The chain joins TRBV6-2 or TRBV6-3 to TRBJ2-5, with 12 bases matching TRBD2. Per germline, CDR1 MNHEY and CDR2 SVGEGT. CDR3 length equals 14 residues. The V gene end was trimmed by 5 bases and the J gene end by 4 bases; junction bases not matched to a gene: 2.

This clonotype occurred many times. The chain links TRBV5-1 to TRBJ2-7, with TRBD1 identical over 8 bases. Germline V gene sequence: CDR1 SGHRS, CDR2 YFSETQ. This CDR3 is 14 amino acids long. The V and J ends lost 3 bases and 0 bases, in that order; junction bases with no gene match: 2. CDR3 sequence reads: CASSYGTGSYEQYF. The CDR3 DNA follows: TGCGCCAGCAGCTACGGGACAGGCTCCTACGAGCAGTACTTC.

This clonotype was picked up many times. The chain uses TRBV12-3 or TRBV12-4 and TRBJ2-5; possible D gene TRBD1, 6 bases. The CDR3 sequence is 14 residues long. V lost 7 bases to trimming and J lost 4 bases, with 16 bases between them. The CDR3, as DNA: TGTGCCAGCACCCCCAGGGGCCGGCGAGAGACCCAGTACTTC. Its protein is CASTPRGRRETQYF.

This clonotype was observed at least ten times. This chain uses TRBV21-1 with TRBJ2-7. TRBV21-1 is a known pseudogene. The CDR3 totals 16 residues. The CDR3 loop reads CASSKGQERGPYEQYF. Written as DNA, the CDR3 is TGTGCCAGCAGCAAAGGTCAGGAACGAGGGCCCTACGAGCAGTACTTC.

In this sample, this clonotype turned up a few times. The chain joins TRBV9 to TRBJ2-2; D might be TRBD1 or TRBD2, each matching 5 bases. V lost 0 bases and J 5 bases, leaving 14 bases between the germline ends. Germline V gene lookup returns CDR1 SGDLS and CDR2 YYNGEE. The CDR3 has 16 residues. CDR3 coding DNA: TGTGCCAGCAGCGTAGGCGTAAGAGGGGAGACCGGGGAGCTGTTTTTT. Translated, it gives CASSVGVRGETGELFF. The full variable domain, with the rest looked up from reference TRBV9 and TRBJ2-2, is DSGVTQTPKHLITATGQRVTLRCSPRSGDLSVYWYQQSLDQGLQFLIQYYNGEERAKGNILERFSAQQFPDLHSELNLSSLELGDSALYFCASSVGVRGETGELFFGEGSRLTVL.

The chain recombines TRBV15 with TRBJ1-6, with unresolved D. The CDR3 covers 14 residues. Germline CDR1 and CDR2: LNHNV and YYDKDF (reference sequence). V was clipped by 1 base and J by 1 base, with 2 bases between them. In DNA form, the CDR3 reads TGTGCCACCAGCAGAGGGTCCTATAATTCACCCCTCCACTTT. Encoded protein: CATSRGSYNSPLHF.

This rearrangement joins TRBV10-3 to TRBJ2-1, with D hard to call. CDR3 size: 12 residues. Germline V gene lookup returns CDR1 ENHRY and CDR2 SYGVKD. Trimming pared 11 bases from V and 1 base from J, leaving 9 bases between. CDR3 in DNA: TGTGCCTCCTTGGGGTCCTACAATGAGCAGTTCTTC. It codes for CASLGSYNEQFF.

This clonotype was counted at least ten times. This chain joins TRBV20-1 and TRBJ1-1; 7 bases fit TRBD1. Germline loops: CDR1 DFQATT, CDR2 SNEGSKA (reference sequence). This CDR3 has 18 amino acids. V was pared by 0 bases and J by 5 bases, with 18 bases of the junction left unmatched. This chain's CDR3 is CSARDRLGQTGLTTEAFF. The CDR3 DNA sequence: TGCAGTGCTAGAGATCGGTTAGGTCAGACAGGGCTAACGACTGAAGCTTTCTTT.

This clonotype has more than one count but fewer than ten. This sequence joins TRBV11-1 and TRBJ2-7, with TRBD2 matching over 13 bases. This CDR3 has 18 residues. The germline CDR1 and CDR2 sequences are SGHAT and FQDESV (reference sequence). V shed 3 bases, J shed 4 bases, and the junction held 12 bases outside the gene matches. The CDR3 loop is CASSLFGLAGAGRYEQYF. The CDR3 coding sequence is TGTGCCAGCAGCTTGTTTGGACTAGCGGGAGCCGGAAGGTACGAGCAGTACTTC.

This chain joins TRBV7-9 and TRBJ2-1; 10 bases line up with TRBD1. V trimming: 3 bases; J trimming: 15 bases; junction bases outside the gene matches: 5. The CDR3 consists of 12 residues. Germline V CDR1 and CDR2: SEHNR, FQNEAQ (reference sequence). CDR3 in amino acids: CASSFGRTGGFF. CDR3 bases: TGTGCCAGCAGCTTCGGTCGGACAGGGGGGTTCTTC.

This clonotype was seen at least ten times. The chain employs TRBV20-1 and TRBJ2-7; D is unclear. CDR3 length equals 13 residues. Germline V gene sequence: CDR1 DFQATT, CDR2 SNEGSKA (reference sequence). Trimming removed 5 bases at V and 0 bases at J, with 11 bases between. The CDR3 bases are TGCAGTGCTGCCCTAGGGTTCTCCTACGAGCAGTACTTC. Its translation is CSAALGFSYEQYF.

The chain recombines TRBV27 with TRBJ2-6, with D uncertain. V was clipped by 5 bases and J by 0 bases, with 11 bases between them. There are 16 residues in the CDR3. Germline V lookup: CDR1 MNHEY, CDR2 SMNVEV (reference sequence). CDR3 sequence: CASSTPAFSGANVLTF. The DNA for the CDR3 is TGTGCCAGCAGTACCCCAGCCTTCTCTGGGGCCAACGTCCTGACTTTC.

V and J are TRBV6-5 and TRBJ2-7; 8 bases match TRBD1. V lost 0 bases, J lost 6 bases, and 7 bases stayed unmatched. The CDR3 sequence is 15 residues long. Germline V CDR1 and CDR2: MNHEY, SVGAGI. The CDR3 is CASSYSRTGTSEQYF. DNA for the CDR3: TGTGCCAGCAGTTACTCCCGGACAGGGACCTCCGAGCAGTACTTC.

The chain couples TRBV9 to TRBJ2-3, with TRBD2 matching over 10 bases. The ends lost 4 bases at V and 0 bases at J; junction bases unmatched: 5. CDR3 length equals 16 residues. CDR1 SGDLS and CDR2 YYNGEE come from the germline V gene. The CDR3 sequence is CASSSLAGVSTDTQYF. In DNA form, the CDR3 reads TGTGCCAGCAGCTCCCTAGCGGGGGTGAGCACAGATACGCAGTATTTT. The variable domain in full, completed from reference TRBV9 and TRBJ2-3, reads DSGVTQTPKHLITATGQRVTLRCSPRSGDLSVYWYQQSLDQGLQFLIQYYNGEERAKGNILERFSAQQFPDLHSELNLSSLELGDSALYFCASSSLAGVSTDTQYFGPGTRLTVL.

This clonotype was found many times. The chain is built from TRBV5-1 and TRBJ2-7; 9 bases align to TRBD1. Germline assignment: CDR1 SGHRS and CDR2 YFSETQ. Trimming at V came to 4 bases and at J to 2 bases, leaving 10 bases not matched to a gene. The CDR3 covers 16 residues. CDR3 residues: CASSPDRDRVTYEQYF. CDR3 coding DNA: TGCGCCAGCAGCCCGGACCGGGACAGGGTGACCTACGAGCAGTACTTC.

In this sample, this clonotype turned up a few times. The chain has TRBV20-1 and TRBJ2-7, with TRBD2 matching 10 bases. The CDR3 runs 17 residues. CDR1 is DFQATT, CDR2 SNEGSKA, per germline (reference sequence). J lost 4 bases, V lost 3 bases, and 15 bases had no gene match. The DNA for the CDR3 is TGCAGTGCTAGGAATAATACTAGCGGGGAAACGTTATACGAGCAGTACTTC. It yields the protein CSARNNTSGETLYEQYF.